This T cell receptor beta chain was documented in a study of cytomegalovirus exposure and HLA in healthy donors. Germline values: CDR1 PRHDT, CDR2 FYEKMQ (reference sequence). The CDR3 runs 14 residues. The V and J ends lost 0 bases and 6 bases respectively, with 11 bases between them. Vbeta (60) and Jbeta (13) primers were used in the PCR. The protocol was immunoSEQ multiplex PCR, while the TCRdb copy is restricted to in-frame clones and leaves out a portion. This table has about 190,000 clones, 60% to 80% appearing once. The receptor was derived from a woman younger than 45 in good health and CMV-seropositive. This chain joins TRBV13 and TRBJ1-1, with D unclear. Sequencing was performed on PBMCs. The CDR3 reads CASSLGGEAAEAFF. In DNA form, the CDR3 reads TGTGCCAGCAGCTTAGGTGGTGAGGCAGCTGAAGCTTTCTTT. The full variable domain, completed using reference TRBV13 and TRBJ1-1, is AAGVIQSPRHLIKEKRETATLKCYPIPRHDTVYWYQQGPGQDPQFLISFYEKMQSDKGSIPDRFSAQQFSDYHSELNMSSLELGDSALYFCASSLGGEAAEAFFGQGTRLTVV.